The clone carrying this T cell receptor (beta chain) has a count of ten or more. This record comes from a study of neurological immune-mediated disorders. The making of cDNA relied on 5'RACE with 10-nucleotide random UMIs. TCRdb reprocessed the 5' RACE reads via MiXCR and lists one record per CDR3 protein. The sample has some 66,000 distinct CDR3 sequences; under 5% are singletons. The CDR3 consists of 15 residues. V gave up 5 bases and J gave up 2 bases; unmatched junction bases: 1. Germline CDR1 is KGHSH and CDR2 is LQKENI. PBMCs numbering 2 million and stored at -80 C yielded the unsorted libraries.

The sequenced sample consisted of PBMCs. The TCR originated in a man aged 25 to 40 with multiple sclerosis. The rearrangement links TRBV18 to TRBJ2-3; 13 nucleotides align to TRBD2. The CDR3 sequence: CASSTSGGATDTQYF. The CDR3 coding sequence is TGTGCCAGCTCAACTAGCGGGGGGGCCACAGATACGCAGTATTTT.